The T cell receptor (beta chain) described here comes from a study of OX40 agonist ivuxolimab in advanced cancers. Study-level information: Under the entry rules, prior anti-PD-1, anti-PD-L1 or anti-CTLA-4 therapy was allowed, and approximately 36% had some. Overall study findings and caveats: Fewer expanded clones were found on average in CD4+ than in CD8+ T cells. The authors did not determine the antigen specificity of the expanded peripheral T cells. Partly responding patients at 0.1-3.0 mg/kg showed some of the smallest clonal expansion.

With regard to this clone: The antigen is not known.

The CDR3 totals 15 residues. Germline V lookup: CDR1 SGHVS, CDR2 FNYEAQ. Unmatched junction bases numbered 8, after V lost 5 bases and J lost 3 bases. Some clones are missing from TCRdb's copy, which holds only in-frame ones; the method was immunoSEQ multiplex PCR. The sample has about 78,000 clones, around nine tenths seen once. The J gene is TRBJ2-7, the V gene TRBV7-6; 9 bases are a match to TRBD2. Sequenced material: CD4+ or CD8+ T cells sorted from blood, taken in a trial of the OX40 agonist ivuxolimab. The clonotype originates from an adult with an advanced solid tumor such as melanoma, head and neck, liver or kidney cancer. This CDR3 is CASSLRVAGVYEQYF. The DNA of the CDR3 is TGTGCCAGCAGCCTACGAGTAGCGGGAGTCTACGAGCAGTACTTC. The full variable domain, completed using reference TRBV7-6 and TRBJ2-7, is GAGVSQSPRYKVTKRGQDVALRCDPISGHVSLYWYRQALGQGPEFLTYFNYEAQQDKSGLPNDRFSAERPEGSISTLTIQRTEQRDSAMYRCASSLRVAGVYEQYFGPGTRLTVT.